This T cell receptor beta chain stems from a study of molecular identifiers for immune sequencing clone quantification. Study results and limitations: Beyond 20 RNA copies, clones held over 97% of effector molecules, compared with under 1% in naive cells. With a barcode shared among identical TCR molecules, highly expanded clone sizes could be underestimated.

Sorting captured naive CD8 T cells as CD8+CD4-CCR7+CD45RA+. Previously described methods and listed TCR primers were employed for the bulk TCR libraries. One entry per CDR3 protein results from TCRdb running MiXCR on the PCR reads. The sample carries roughly 93,000 distinct CDR3 sequences, nearly 25% recorded once. This clonotype was recorded at least ten times. What it binds is unknown. Sequenced sample: naive CD8+ T cells from blood, with Jurkat cell RNA spiked in. The sample's subset: FACS-sorted CD8+CD4-CCR7+CD45RA+ naive T cells. This sequence was found in a human donor in good health. Some libraries in this study had Jurkat cell RNA spiked in.

The CDR3 region has the DNA TGTGCCAGCAGCCCGCCGGGACTAGCGGTTAGGGGCCCAGATACGCAGTATTTT. Translating it yields CASSPPGLAVRGPDTQYF. This chain connects TRBV28 to TRBJ2-3; 11 bases agree with TRBD2. With 6 bases clipped from V and 4 bases from J, the junction kept 15 bases outside the gene matches. Germline V gene data show CDR1 as MDHEN and CDR2 as SYDVKM. This CDR3 has 18 residues.